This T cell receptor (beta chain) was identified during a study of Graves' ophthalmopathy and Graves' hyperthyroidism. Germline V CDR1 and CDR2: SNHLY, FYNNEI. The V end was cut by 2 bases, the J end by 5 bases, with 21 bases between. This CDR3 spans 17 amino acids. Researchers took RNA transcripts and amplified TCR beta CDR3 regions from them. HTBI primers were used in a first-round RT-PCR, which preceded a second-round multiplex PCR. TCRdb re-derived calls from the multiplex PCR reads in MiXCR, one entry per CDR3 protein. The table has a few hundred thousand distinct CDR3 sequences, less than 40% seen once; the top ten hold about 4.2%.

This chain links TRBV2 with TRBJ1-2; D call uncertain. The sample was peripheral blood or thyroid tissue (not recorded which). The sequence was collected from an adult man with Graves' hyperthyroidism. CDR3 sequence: CASSESTAVKSLYGYTF. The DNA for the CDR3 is TGTGCCAGCAGTGAATCGACGGCAGTGAAATCCCTTTATGGCTACACCTTC.